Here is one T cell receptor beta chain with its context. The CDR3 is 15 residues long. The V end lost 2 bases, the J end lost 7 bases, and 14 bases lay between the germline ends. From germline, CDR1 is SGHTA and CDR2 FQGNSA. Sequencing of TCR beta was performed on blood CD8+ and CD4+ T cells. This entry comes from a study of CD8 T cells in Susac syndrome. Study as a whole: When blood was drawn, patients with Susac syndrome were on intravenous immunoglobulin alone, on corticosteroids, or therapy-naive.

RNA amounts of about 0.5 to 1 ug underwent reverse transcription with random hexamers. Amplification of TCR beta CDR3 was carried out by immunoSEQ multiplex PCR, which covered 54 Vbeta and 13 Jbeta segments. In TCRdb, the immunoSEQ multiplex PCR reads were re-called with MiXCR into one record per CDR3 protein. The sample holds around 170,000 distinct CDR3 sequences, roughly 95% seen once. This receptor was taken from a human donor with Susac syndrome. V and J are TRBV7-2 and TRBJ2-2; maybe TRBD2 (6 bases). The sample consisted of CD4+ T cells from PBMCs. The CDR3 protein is CASSLYVRAGGELFF. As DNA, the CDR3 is TGTGCCAGCAGCTTATATGTCAGAGCGGGCGGGGAGCTGTTTTTT.